These 21 T cell receptor beta chains came from one sample sequenced in a study of human T cells and chemical hapten exposure (dated by TCRdb to the early 2020s). Library preparation used RACE. TCRdb shows the sequencer as NextSeq 500. Starting from the raw public reads, TCRdb applied fastp trimming at Q25, assembled clones with MiXCR and retained in-frame beta chains. Merged by CDR3 protein, the rows form single entries marked with the most common genes and DNA. This sample gives about 54,000 distinct CDR3 sequences in total; around 9.5% of them show up just once. The ten largest make up under 2% of the sample. The intended sense of this specimen's time point label: patch test 2, 6 weeks after DPC sensitization. Interpreted using the paper, the treatment or condition label stands for: therapeutic diphenylcyclopropenone sensitization with weekly scalp DPC. Source: whole blood, taken in connection with sensitization to the hapten diphenylcyclopropenone (DPC). These receptors came from a woman aged 50 to 65 with alopecia areata. Some clones in this sample may be carry-over from other donors' samples.

This clonotype has ten or more counts. J is TRBJ2-7 and V is TRBV7-2, with D hard to call. Germline lookup yields CDR1 SGHTA and CDR2 FQGNSA. Trimming stripped 3 bases from V and 0 bases from J, with 15 bases between. CDR3 length equals 16 residues. CDR3 sequence: CASSFVSFSSSYEQYF. For the CDR3, the DNA is TGTGCCAGCAGCTTTGTAAGCTTCTCATCCTCCTACGAGCAGTACTTC.

In this sample, this clonotype turned up a few times. The chain links TRBV11-2 to TRBJ2-3; no reliable D call. The germline V gene encodes CDR1 SGHAT and CDR2 FQNNGV. The CDR3 consists of 12 residues. V was clipped by 6 bases and J by 2 bases, with 6 bases between them. DNA for the CDR3: TGTGCCAGCAGTTCCCTCACAGATACGCAGTATTTT. Translated: CASSSLTDTQYF.

This rearrangement joins TRBV20-1 to TRBJ2-4; D is undetermined. This CDR3 region has 15 residues. Germline values: CDR1 DFQATT, CDR2 SNEGSKA (reference sequence). The ends were cut back, 3 bases at V and 5 bases at J, with 17 bases in the middle. As DNA, the CDR3 is TGCAGTGCTAGTGGGATGTTTTTGCAACAAAACATTCAGTACTTC. It specifies CSASGMFLQQNIQYF.

The chain couples TRBV29-1 to TRBJ2-4; weak D call: TRBD2 (7 bases). Trimming stripped 6 bases from V and 7 bases from J, with 19 bases between. The CDR3 length is 14 residues. Germline CDR1 is SQVTM and CDR2 is ANQGSEA. DNA for the CDR3: TGCAGCGTCGCGTCGCGGGGGCAGGAGAACATTCAGTACTTC. Encoded protein: CSVASRGQENIQYF.

This chain connects TRBV20-1 to TRBJ2-2; D is unresolved. CDR1 and CDR2 from the germline V gene are DFQATT and SNEGSKA (reference sequence). Trimming pared 6 bases from V and 0 bases from J, leaving 11 bases between. This CDR3 comprises 14 residues. The CDR3 loop reads CSAPPETNTGELFF. The CDR3 nucleotides are TGCAGTGCCCCACCAGAGACGAACACCGGGGAGCTGTTTTTT.

At least ten counts were recorded for this clonotype. The chain employs TRBV7-2 and TRBJ2-5; D not certain. Trimming took 0 bases from V and 14 from J, leaving 16 bases between them. The CDR3 length is 13 residues. CDR1 is SGHTA, CDR2 FQGNSA, per germline. The CDR3 region is CASSLAGTILAYF. As DNA, the CDR3 is TGTGCCAGCAGCTTAGCGGGCACAATATTGGCCTACTTC.

There are many counts of this clonotype. V is TRBV28 and J is TRBJ1-2; D is possibly TRBD1 (6 bases). Trimming removed 6 bases from V and 6 bases from J, with 17 bases in between. This CDR3 comprises 14 residues. Germline V CDR1 and CDR2: MDHEN, SYDVKM. As DNA, the CDR3 is TGTGCCAGCAGCGCTCCAGACAGGTCTAATGGCTACACCTTC. Amino acids: CASSAPDRSNGYTF.

The V call is TRBV29-1, the J call TRBJ2-3, with D possibly being TRBD2 (5 bases). CDR1 is SQVTM and CDR2 is ANQGSEA in the germline V gene. There are 10 residues in the CDR3. For the CDR3, the DNA is TGCAGTTTTTCCCGGGGAACGCAGTATTTT. Its protein is CSFSRGTQYF.

This clonotype was seen at least ten times. J is TRBJ1-1 and V is TRBV28; D not resolved. V was trimmed by 6 bases and J by 3 bases, leaving 5 bases between them. CDR1 and CDR2 (germline): MDHEN, SYDVKM. The CDR3 runs to 11 residues. The CDR3 sequence: CASRVDTEAFF. Written as DNA, the CDR3 is TGTGCCAGCAGGGTGGACACTGAAGCTTTCTTT.

This clonotype was detected ten times or more. The chain uses TRBV7-2 and TRBJ1-4; D gene unclear. With 3 bases removed from V and 5 bases from J, the gap between germline ends came to 10 bases. The CDR3 runs to 14 residues. Germline V gene data show CDR1 as SGHTA and CDR2 as FQGNSA. CDR3 sequence reads: CASSFRGRNEKLFF. The DNA for the CDR3 is TGTGCCAGCAGCTTCCGGGGAAGAAATGAAAAACTGTTTTTT.

The CDR3 spells CASSPPETPFALHF. CDR3 coding DNA: TGTGCCAGCAGTCCCCCGGAAACCCCTTTTGCCCTCCACTTT. The chain carries TRBV28 and TRBJ1-6; no clear D gene. This CDR3 is built from 14 residues. Trimming stripped 5 bases from V and 14 bases from J, with 19 bases between. CDR1 and CDR2 (germline): MDHEN, SYDVKM. Full variable domain (rest looked up from reference TRBV28 and TRBJ1-6): DVKVTQSSRYLVKRTGEKVFLECVQDMDHENMFWYRQDPGLGLRLIYFSYDVKMKEKGDIPEGYSVSREKKERFSLILESASTNQTSMYLCASSPPETPFALHFGNGTRLTVT.

This clonotype has more than one count but fewer than ten. The rearrangement joins TRBV6-2 or TRBV6-3 to TRBJ1-5; maybe TRBD1 (5 bases). The CDR3 has 16 residues. CDR1 MNHEY and CDR2 SVGEGT come from the germline V gene. The V gene lost 5 bases and the J gene lost 6 bases, with 20 bases spanning the gap. The CDR3 coding sequence is TGTGCCAGCAGTCCCTCCGGCAGGGCCCGGGGTCAGCCCCAGCATTTT. Translation gives CASSPSGRARGQPQHF.

This clonotype was recorded at least ten times. This rearrangement joins TRBV14 to TRBJ1-1, with a weak D call TRBD1 (5 bases). Deletions cut 0 bases from V and 6 bases from J, with 11 bases between. Germline lookup yields CDR1 SGHDN and CDR2 FVKESK. This CDR3 region has 14 residues. CDR3 DNA sequence: TGTGCCAGCAGCCAAGAGACCAGGGTGTCTGAAGCTTTCTTT. Its protein product is CASSQETRVSEAFF.

This clonotype was seen ten or more times. V and J are TRBV7-2 and TRBJ1-4; D ambiguous. Trimming pared 4 bases from V and 7 bases from J, leaving 16 bases between. Germline V gene data show CDR1 as SGHTA and CDR2 as FQGNSA. The CDR3 runs to 15 residues. CDR3 amino acids: CASSSIGLAGEKLFF. CDR3 DNA: TGTGCCAGCAGCTCGATCGGTCTCGCGGGTGAAAAACTGTTTTTT.

This clonotype was observed a few times. V gene TRBV12-5 combines with J gene TRBJ2-7; 7 nucleotides agree with TRBD1. The junction had 8 bases not matched to a gene; V was cut back by 7 bases and J by 2 bases. The CDR3 has 14 residues. CDR1 and CDR2 from the germline V gene are LGHNT and FRNRAP. The CDR3 spells CASARDSPAYEQYF. CDR3 DNA sequence: TGTGCTAGTGCCCGGGACAGCCCAGCCTACGAGCAGTACTTC.

This sequence joins TRBV29-1 and TRBJ1-1; 10 positions agree with TRBD1. The CDR3 covers 12 residues. V lost 6 bases to trimming and J lost 4 bases; unmatched junction nucleotides: 2. CDR1 is SQVTM and CDR2 is ANQGSEA in the germline V gene. The CDR3 DNA is TGCAGCGTGGACAGGGGGGCCACTGAAGCTTTCTTT. Translating it yields CSVDRGATEAFF.

This clonotype was recorded at least ten times. This chain uses TRBV18 with TRBJ1-1; D not certain. V was clipped by 0 bases and J by 3 bases, with 14 bases between them. The CDR3 loop spans 16 amino acids. The germline CDR1 and CDR2 sequences are KGHSH and LQKENI. The CDR3 reads CASSPPRNSRDTEAFF. CDR3 nucleotide sequence: TGTGCCAGCTCACCACCGAGGAACAGTCGAGACACTGAAGCTTTCTTT.

This clonotype was observed a few times. DNA of the CDR3: TGCGCCAGCAGCGGGTCTCCGGAGGGGTCCTACGAGCAGTACTTC. Residues: CASSGSPEGSYEQYF. The rearrangement uses TRBV5-1 and TRBJ2-7; maybe TRBD2 (6 bases). Germline assignment: CDR1 SGHRS and CDR2 YFSETQ. The germline V and J ends were trimmed by 4 bases and 1 base, with 15 bases remaining between them. The CDR3 is made up of 15 amino acids. The whole variable domain, filled in from reference TRBV5-1 and TRBJ2-7, reads KAGVTQTPRYLIKTRGQQVTLSCSPISGHRSVSWYQQTPGQGLQFLFEYFSETQRNKGNFPGRFSGRQFSNSRSEMNVSTLELGDSALYLCASSGSPEGSYEQYFGPGTRLTVT.

The chain links TRBV28 to TRBJ2-7; D might be TRBD1 (5 bases). From germline, CDR1 is MDHEN and CDR2 SYDVKM. Trimming stripped 8 bases from V and 3 bases from J, with 11 bases between. The CDR3 spans 12 residues. CDR3 bases: TGTGCCAGCCTGACAGCCAGCTACGAGCAGTACTTC. This translates into CASLTASYEQYF.

This clonotype was counted many times. This sequence joins TRBV7-9 and TRBJ1-5; D ambiguous. The CDR3 length is 12 residues. V gave up 1 base and J gave up 3 bases, with 1 base separating them. CDR1 and CDR2 (germline): SEHNR, FQNEAQ (reference sequence). This CDR3 is CASSLVNQPQHF. The CDR3 bases are TGTGCCAGCAGCTTAGTCAATCAGCCCCAGCATTTT.

This clonotype was picked up a small number of times. The gene calls are TRBV5-1 and TRBJ1-4; the D gene is possibly TRBD1 (5 bases). CDR3 size: 15 residues. V lost 3 bases to trimming and J lost 3 bases, with 12 bases between them. CDR1 SGHRS and CDR2 YFSETQ come from the germline V gene. CDR3 amino acids: CASSWGPTSNEKLFF. The CDR3 DNA reads TGCGCCAGCAGCTGGGGACCGACCTCTAATGAAAAACTGTTTTTT.